The clone carrying this TCR beta chain was counted at least ten times. V lost 4 bases and J lost 3, with 16 bases in between. This CDR3 is built from 15 residues. From germline, CDR1 is SGHTS and CDR2 YDEGEE. These data belong to a study of blood T cell repertoires in COVID-19. At the level of the study: Samples taken during acute and convalescent COVID-19 were collected in the United States, Italy and Spain. The analysed material was cDNA or gDNA that came from T cells, B-cell-depleted T cells, or PBMCs.

Original analysis: Nucleated cell counts were estimated from reference gene primer amplification. Profiling relied on immunoSEQ multiplex PCR, and the TCRdb table lists in-frame clones only, not all of them. That table is the source of V, J and clone size, and D and trimming were worked out from the DNA. Here the sample spans 90,000 to 110,000 clones, less than 90% being singletons. This receptor was identified in a woman aged 55-70 years with acute or convalescent COVID-19. The sample taken for sequencing was peripheral blood. The V and J genes are TRBV5-8 and TRBJ1-1; D is unclear. The CDR3 nucleotides are TGTGCCAGCAGCCGCCTGAAGGGAGGGCACACTGAAGCTTTCTTT. This codes for CASSRLKGGHTEAFF.